Each of the 5 T cell receptor beta chains below was sequenced from the same sample in a study of regulatory T cells in long-lasting Graves disease. CDR3 regions were amplified by Arm-PCR using iRepertoire HTBI primers to build TCR beta libraries. TCRdb recomputed calls from the multiplex PCR reads with MiXCR, one row per CDR3 protein. The sample consists of about 320,000 distinct CDR3 sequences, 15% to 20% of them appearing once. The sample's time point: newly diagnosed GD, antithyroid drugs for less than 3 months. The authors made the TCR library using RNA they extracted from PBMCs. The material was peripheral blood mononuclear cells (PBMCs), obtained at new diagnosis, from a patient treated with antithyroid drugs. All receptors derive from a female donor with Graves disease.

The rearrangement joins TRBV9 to TRBJ2-3, with 9 positions matching TRBD1. V lost 2 bases to trimming and J lost 7 bases; unmatched junction nucleotides: 11. Looked up from germline, CDR1 is SGDLS and CDR2 is YYNGEE. This CDR3 has 16 amino acids. CDR3 protein: CASSVPGTGLGHTQYF. The CDR3 DNA reads TGTGCCAGCAGCGTCCCCGGGACAGGGCTGGGTCATACGCAGTATTTT.

This clonotype was seen only once. The V and J genes are TRBV20-1 and TRBJ2-7; 13 bases line up with TRBD2. CDR1 is DFQATT and CDR2 is SNEGSKA in the germline V gene (reference sequence). After removal of 6 bases from V and 5 bases from J, the junction contained 10 bases not matched to a gene. CDR3 length equals 15 residues. CDR3 protein: CSAHPPGLAGHEQYF. In DNA form, the CDR3 reads TGCAGTGCACACCCACCGGGACTAGCGGGACACGAGCAGTACTTC.

This clonotype occurred many times. The chain recombines TRBV7-2 with TRBJ1-6; D unclear. V lost 1 base to trimming and J lost 6 bases, with 7 bases between them. The CDR3 consists of 14 residues. The V gene's germline CDR1 is SGHTA and CDR2 FQGNSA. The CDR3 protein is CASSLEYLNSPLHF. In DNA form, the CDR3 reads TGTGCCAGCAGCTTAGAGTACCTTAATTCACCCCTCCACTTT.

V usage is TRBV19 and J usage is TRBJ2-1; TRBD2 matches at 7 bases. Germline V gene sequence: CDR1 LNHDA, CDR2 SQIVND (reference sequence). The CDR3 is 17 residues long. The V gene end was trimmed by 3 bases and the J gene end by 2 bases; junction bases not matched to a gene: 10. The CDR3 DNA reads TGTGCCAGTAGTATCCCCTTCGGGAGGTCTACCTACAATGAGCAGTTCTTC. This sequence encodes CASSIPFGRSTYNEQFF.

V is TRBV3-1 and J is TRBJ2-3; 13 bases align to TRBD2. Germline CDR1 and CDR2: LGHDT and YNNKEL (reference sequence). J lost 7 bases, V lost 1 base, and 14 bases had no gene match. There are 19 residues in the CDR3. CDR3 DNA: TGTGCCAGCAGCCAAGGTCGAGGCCGGGGACTAGCGGGAATGCATACGCAGTATTTT. It codes for CASSQGRGRGLAGMHTQYF.